This T cell receptor beta chain comes out of a study of radiotherapy plus CTLA-4 blockade in lung cancer. Study-wide background: Overall, 18% of patients showed an objective response, while roughly 28% attained disease control. Study results and caveats: Blood TCR clones of tumor origin expanded after radiotherapy plus ipilimumab.

With respect to this clone: Its antigen is unidentified.

TCRdb keeps only in-frame clones here, not all; method: immunoSEQ multiplex PCR. The table lists 70,000 to 95,000 clones, around 86% of them singletons. The receptor was isolated from a human donor with non-small cell lung cancer that progressed on radiotherapy plus ipilimumab. Here the sequenced sample was peripheral blood, taken from a patient treated with radiotherapy plus ipilimumab.

CDR3 sequence (DNA): TGTGCCAGCAGCTTAGGCGGGACAGTCTACGAGCAGTACTTC. It yields the protein CASSLGGTVYEQYF. This chain connects TRBV7-2 to TRBJ2-7; possible D gene TRBD1, 7 bases. This CDR3 region has 14 residues. CDR1 is SGHTA, CDR2 FQGNSA, per germline. V dropped 1 base and J dropped 3 bases, with 10 bases sitting between them.